This entry lists 24 T cell receptor beta chains sequenced from one sample in a study of tumor-infiltrating lymphocytes in localized non-small cell lung cancer. Profiled with immunoSEQ multiplex PCR; TCRdb holds only in-frame clones, not every one. The data show about 16,000 clones, with less than 80% seen just once and 6% to 7% held by the top ten. The sample comprised lung tumor tissue. The origin of the receptors is a human donor with non-small cell lung cancer.

The V gene is TRBV28, the J gene TRBJ2-7, with 15 bases fitting TRBD2. V lost 4 bases, J lost 3 bases, and 7 bases stayed unmatched. This CDR3 region has 17 residues. The germline gives CDR1 MDHEN, CDR2 SYDVKM. Here the CDR3 reads CASSSSRTSGRVYEQYF. The CDR3, as DNA: TGTGCCAGCAGTTCGTCCCGGACTAGCGGGAGGGTCTACGAGCAGTACTTC.

The chain uses TRBV5-4 and TRBJ1-2; 11 bases align to TRBD1. Germline trimming cut 4 bases from V and 6 bases from J; bases unmatched to any gene: 8. This CDR3 is 15 amino acids long. Germline V lookup: CDR1 SGHNT, CDR2 YYREEE (reference sequence). The CDR3 sequence is CASSIRTGGIHGYTF. CDR3 coding DNA: TGTGCCAGCAGCATTAGGACAGGGGGCATCCATGGCTACACCTTC.

The chain is built from TRBV5-3 and TRBJ1-1, with a possible D match to TRBD1 (6 bases). TRBV5-3 is an ORF; its function is uncertain. The CDR3 length is 16 residues. V was clipped by 1 base and J by 0 bases, with 13 bases between them. The CDR3 DNA follows: TGTGCCAGAAGCTTGTTCCGGGACACAATGAACACTGAAGCTTTCTTT. It encodes CARSLFRDTMNTEAFF.

This chain joins TRBV30 and TRBJ1-4; D possibly corresponds to TRBD1 (6 bases). The CDR3 totals 14 residues. V was trimmed by 4 bases and J by 2 bases, leaving 11 bases between them. The V gene's germline CDR1 is GTSNPN and CDR2 SVGIG (reference sequence). The CDR3 protein is CAWTTGSTNEKLFF. CDR3 DNA: TGTGCCTGGACAACAGGGAGCACTAATGAAAAACTGTTTTTT.

With regard to this clone: Other DNA sequences within the sample encode an identical CDR3. The V and J genes are TRBV30 and TRBJ1-2; a weak D match, TRBD1 (5 bases). The CDR3 spans 12 residues. Germline V gene data show CDR1 as GTSNPN and CDR2 as SVGIG (reference sequence). Deletions cut 4 bases from V and 5 bases from J, with 11 bases between. The CDR3 spells CAWTGGNYGYTF. The DNA for the CDR3 is TGTGCCTGGACCGGGGGTAATTATGGCTACACCTTC. Full variable domain (outside the CDR3, taken from reference TRBV30 and TRBJ1-2): SQTIHQWPATLVQPVGSPLSLECTVEGTSNPNLYWYRQAAGRGLQLLFYSVGIGQISSEVPQNLSASRPQDRQFILSSKKLLLSDSGFYLCAWTGGNYGYTFGSGTRLTVV.

The chain carries TRBV10-3 and TRBJ1-2; D gene uncertain. CDR3 size: 15 residues. The germline gives CDR1 ENHRY, CDR2 SYGVKD. Deletions cut 4 bases from V and 5 bases from J, with 17 bases between. The CDR3 DNA sequence: TGTGCCATCAGTGGGGCTGCCGAACTTGGATATGGCTACACCTTC. Translation gives CAISGAAELGYGYTF.

This chain connects TRBV2 to TRBJ2-1, with unresolved D. V lost 2 bases and J lost 4, with 9 bases in between. The V gene's germline CDR1 is SNHLY and CDR2 FYNNEI. The CDR3 extends over 14 amino acids. The CDR3 protein is CASSELVTYNEQFF. CDR3 coding DNA: TGTGCCAGCAGTGAACTAGTCACTTACAATGAGCAGTTCTTC.

The V call is TRBV9, the J call TRBJ1-2; D not certain. Germline CDR1 reads SGDLS; CDR2 reads YYNGEE. The V and J ends lost 4 bases and 5 bases respectively, with 9 bases between them. This CDR3 comprises 12 residues. The CDR3 protein is CASSKRTYGYTF. The DNA for the CDR3 is TGTGCCAGCAGCAAGAGAACTTATGGCTACACCTTC.

The chain combines TRBV2 with TRBJ1-5; a weak D match, TRBD1 (5 bases). Germline V gives CDR1 SNHLY, CDR2 FYNNEI. This CDR3 contains 15 residues. With 3 bases removed from V and 3 bases from J, the gap between germline ends came to 12 bases. DNA for the CDR3: TGTGCCAGCAGTGAGATAGGGGCCCTCAATCAGCCCCAGCATTTT. Translating it yields CASSEIGALNQPQHF.

The chain joins TRBV7-8 to TRBJ2-1; 9 bases line up with TRBD2. Germline values: CDR1 SGHVS, CDR2 FQNEAQ. The CDR3 runs to 14 residues. The trim removed 6 bases at V and 7 bases at J, leaving 7 bases unmatched. CDR3 nucleotides: TGTGCCAGCAGTTCCGGGACTAGCCGTAATGAGCAGTTCTTC. Amino acid sequence: CASSSGTSRNEQFF.

The chain carries TRBV9 and TRBJ1-1; D is undetermined. In germline, CDR1 is SGDLS, CDR2 YYNGEE. Trimming shortened V by 4 bases and J by 4 bases, and 14 bases separated the two germline ends. The CDR3 covers 14 residues. The CDR3 DNA follows: TGTGCCAGCAGCACCCGGACTTCTGGCACTGAAGCTTTCTTT. Translation gives CASSTRTSGTEAFF.

The rearrangement links TRBV5-1 to TRBJ2-3; D could derive from TRBD1 or TRBD2 (5 bases each). Per the germline V gene, CDR1 is SGHRS and CDR2 is YFSETQ. CDR3 length: 15 residues. V lost 0 bases and J lost 6, with 14 bases in between. Written as DNA, the CDR3 is TGCGCCAGCAGCTTGGGAGGGACGGACGTTGATACGCAGTATTTT. This gives the protein CASSLGGTDVDTQYF.

This clone was found a few times. The J gene is TRBJ1-3, the V gene TRBV4-3; D is ambiguous. The length of the CDR3 is 16 residues. V was shortened by 0 bases and J by 2 bases, with 11 bases between the two germline ends. The germline gives CDR1 LGHNA, CDR2 YSLEER. The CDR3 here is CASSQDLRNPGNTIYF. DNA for the CDR3: TGCGCCAGCAGCCAAGATTTAAGGAACCCTGGAAACACCATATATTTT.

The chain is built from TRBV11-3 and TRBJ1-1, with D tentatively TRBD1 (5 bases). V shed 4 bases and J shed 1 base, with 7 bases lying between them. Germline assignment: CDR1 SGHNT and CDR2 YENEEA. This CDR3 is built from 13 residues. CDR3: CASSSTGNTEAFF. The CDR3 DNA sequence: TGTGCCAGCAGCTCTACAGGGAACACTGAAGCTTTCTTT.

This clone was detected only a few times. V and J are TRBV6-9 and TRBJ1-1; tentative D call: TRBD1 (5 bases). Germline assignment: CDR1 MNHGY and CDR2 SVAAGI. CDR3 length: 14 amino acids. Between the trimmed V and J ends, which lost 2 bases and 5 bases, there was a span of 12 bases. CDR3 protein: CASSYDGRETEAFF. The CDR3 DNA reads TGTGCCAGCAGTTATGACGGCAGGGAGACTGAAGCTTTCTTT.

V gene TRBV5-5 combines with J gene TRBJ2-6; no firm D call. From germline, CDR1 is SGHKS and CDR2 YYEKEE (reference sequence). The V gene lost 1 base and the J gene lost 0 bases, with 14 bases spanning the gap. This CDR3 spans 18 amino acids. In nucleotides, the CDR3 is TGTGCCAGCAGCTTGCAGACGGATCCGAGCTCTGGGGCCAACGTCCTGACTTTC. Translating it yields CASSLQTDPSSGANVLTF.

The chain uses TRBV6-1 and TRBJ2-1; the D gene is possibly TRBD1 (6 bases). The CDR3 runs to 14 residues. The V and J ends lost 2 bases and 6 bases respectively, with 11 bases between them. The germline V gene has CDR1 MNHNS and CDR2 SASEGT. CDR3 nucleotide sequence: TGTGCCAGCAGTGAACGGACAGAGATCAATGAGCAGTTCTTC. Translation gives CASSERTEINEQFF.

There are a few counts of this clone. The chain couples TRBV30 to TRBJ1-4; weak D call: TRBD1 (5 bases). The CDR3 is made up of 15 amino acids. Germline V gives CDR1 GTSNPN, CDR2 SVGIG (reference sequence). V was trimmed by 0 bases and J by 10 bases, leaving 18 bases between them. The CDR3 nucleotides read TGTGCCTGGAGTGTAGTAGGGCAGGGAGTAGGAAAACTGTTTTTT. It yields the protein CAWSVVGQGVGKLFF. Complete variable domain (other parts from reference TRBV30 and TRBJ1-4): SQTIHQWPATLVQPVGSPLSLECTVEGTSNPNLYWYRQAAGRGLQLLFYSVGIGQISSEVPQNLSASRPQDRQFILSSKKLLLSDSGFYLCAWSVVGQGVGKLFFGSGTQLSVL.

The chain links TRBV13 to TRBJ2-7; a weak D match, TRBD1 (6 bases). The CDR3 runs to 14 residues. Trimming took 5 bases from V and 5 from J, leaving 16 bases between them. Looked up from germline, CDR1 is PRHDT and CDR2 is FYEKMQ (reference sequence). CDR3 nucleotides: TGTGCCAGCAGCCCCCCTACAGGGCGAAACGAGCAGTACTTC. Translating gives CASSPPTGRNEQYF.

The genes are TRBV11-3 and TRBJ2-2, with D perhaps matching TRBD2 (5 bases). Germline CDR1 SGHNT, CDR2 YENEEA. This CDR3 is 15 amino acids long. V lost 1 base and J lost 5, with 11 bases in between. In DNA, the CDR3 is TGTGCCAGCAGCTTAGGTTCTAGCCTAACCGGGGAGCTGTTTTTT. Its translation: CASSLGSSLTGELFF. The full variable domain, completed using reference TRBV11-3 and TRBJ2-2, is EAGVVQSPRYKIIEKKQPVAFWCNPISGHNTLYWYLQNLGQGPELLIRYENEEAVDDSQLPKDRFSAERLKGVDSTLKIQPAELGDSAVYLCASSLGSSLTGELFFGEGSRLTVL.

V is TRBV19 and J is TRBJ2-2; no firm D call. Trimming left V 3 bases short and J 0 bases short, with 8 bases between. Germline CDR1 is LNHDA and CDR2 is SQIVND (reference sequence). The CDR3 has 15 residues. CDR3 in amino acids: CASSIGFSNTGELFF. Here the CDR3 DNA reads TGTGCCAGTAGTATCGGATTCTCGAACACCGGGGAGCTGTTTTTT.

The rearrangement joins TRBV14 to TRBJ2-4, with D perhaps matching TRBD1 (6 bases). In germline, CDR1 is SGHDN, CDR2 FVKESK. V was cut by 0 bases and J by 2 bases, with 14 bases left in between. The CDR3 sequence is 17 residues long. CDR3 nucleotides: TGTGCCAGCAGCCAAGATTCAGGGGCAGGGACCAAAAACATTCAGTACTTC. Protein: CASSQDSGAGTKNIQYF.

The chain is built from TRBV29-1 and TRBJ1-6; D might be TRBD1 (5 bases). Germline CDR1 and CDR2: SQVTM and ANQGSEA. The CDR3 runs to 13 residues. V gave up 7 bases and J gave up 8 bases, with 15 bases separating them. CDR3 sequence (DNA): TGCAGCGCCCTGACAGTGGATCATTCACCCCTCCACTTT. Amino acid sequence: CSALTVDHSPLHF.

This sequence joins TRBV6-1 and TRBJ1-5; D is uncertain. Trimming took off 3 bases at V and 2 bases at J, with 17 bases between the two ends. The CDR3 is 17 residues long. From germline, CDR1 is MNHNS and CDR2 SASEGT. DNA for the CDR3: TGTGCCAGCAGTGAGCGGAGAGACGGTGGTGGCAATCAGCCCCAGCATTTT. This gives the protein CASSERRDGGGNQPQHF.